This is a list of T cell receptor beta chains from one sample in a study of shared clonotypes between healthy human individuals. The protocol was immunoSEQ multiplex PCR, while the TCRdb copy is restricted to in-frame clones and leaves out a portion. The repertoire holds roughly 1,600,000 clones, with approximately 98.5% as singletons. The sample consisted of naive CD4+ T cells sorted from blood. The receptors come from a man aged 25 to 45 in good health. CDR3s include the opening cysteine and the closing phenylalanine or tryptophan. The order of the fields is clone size, J gene, D gene, V gene, CDR3 DNA, CDR3 protein. A D gene is named only where the DNA matches it firmly. Clone size is shown for a subset of rows, as once, few, many or a class of expanded clone.

once TRBJ2-1 TRBD2 TRBV5-1 TGCGCCAGCAGCTTGGGCGCGGGACTAGTCAACAATGAGCAGTTCTTC CASSLGAGLVNNEQFF
. TRBJ2-1 . TRBV10-3 TGTGCCATCAGTGAGAGCAGCCATGAGCAGTTCTTC CAISESSHEQFF
few TRBJ2-1 . TRBV20-1 TGCAGTGCTGGAGCCTACAATGAGCAGTTCTTC CSAGAYNEQFF
. TRBJ1-5 TRBD1 TRBV10-3 TGTGCCATCACCAAACAGGGGGGTTCCGATCAGCCCCAGCATTTT CAITKQGGSDQPQHF
. TRBJ2-7 . TRBV27 TGTGCCAGCAGTTATTTGGGTGTCCAGGGAGGCGAGCAGTACTTC CASSYLGVQGGEQYF
once TRBJ2-7 . TRBV5-4 TGTGCCAGCAGCTTGAGTAGCTCGGATGAGCAGTACTTC CASSLSSSDEQYF
. TRBJ1-2 TRBD1 TRBV5-1 TGCGCCAGCAGCTTGAGCTTTCCGGGACAGGATAACTATGGCTACACCTTC CASSLSFPGQDNYGYTF
. TRBJ2-7 . TRBV6-1 TGTGCCAGCAGCGGGACCCACTCCTACGAGCAGTACTTC CASSGTHSYEQYF
. TRBJ2-2 . TRBV5-5 TGTGCCAGCATGAGCCAGCCTACCGGGGAGCTGTTTTTT CASMSQPTGELFF
once TRBJ2-1 TRBD2 TRBV25-1 TGTGCCAGCAGTGAACAGCGGGGATACAATGAGCAGTTCTTC CASSEQRGYNEQFF
. TRBJ1-5 . TRBV25-1 TGTGCCAGCAGTGATAGGGAAGGGAAGCCCCAGCATTTT CASSDREGKPQHF
. TRBJ2-7 TRBD2 TRBV6-1 TGTGCCAGCAGTGAACTTAGCGGGAGCTCCTACGAGCAGTACTTC CASSELSGSSYEQYF
. TRBJ1-1 . TRBV7-2 TGTGCCAGCAGCTTACTTCCAAACACTGAAGCTTTCTTT CASSLLPNTEAFF
. TRBJ2-6 . TRBV7-3 TGTGCCAGCAGCTTAATCGGCTCTGGGGCCAACGTCCTGACTTTC CASSLIGSGANVLTF
. TRBJ1-5 . TRBV19 TGTGCCAGCACCGACGGACGCGGGAAGCCCCAGCATTTT CASTDGRGKPQHF
. TRBJ2-2 . TRBV19 TGTGCCAGTAGTATCGGGGGGGAGCTGTTTTTT CASSIGGELFF
. TRBJ1-2 TRBD1 TRBV27 TGTGCCAGCAGCCTAGGACAGGGGGCTAACTATGGCTACACCTTC CASSLGQGANYGYTF
. TRBJ2-1 . TRBV6-5 TGTGCCAGCAGTCCTTCAGGGGGGTCCTACAATGAGCAGTTCTTC CASSPSGGSYNEQFF
once TRBJ2-7 TRBD2 TRBV5-4 TGTGCCAGCAGCTTGAAGAGGGGCGGGAGCTCCTACGAGCAGTACTTC CASSLKRGGSSYEQYF
. TRBJ2-3 . TRBV18 TGTGCCAGCTCAGTTAGCGGAGCTCTCTGGGATACGCAGTATTTT CASSVSGALWDTQYF